These 30 T cell receptor beta chains were sequenced from one sample in a study of blood T cell repertoires in COVID-19 (dated by TCRdb to 2018 to 2021). Receptor libraries were prepared by the immunoSEQ multiplex PCR assay. The table comes from immuneACCESS by way of TCRdb, which keeps in-frame sequences with V and J called. Part of the clones is missing from these tables; in studies checked, under half for an unresolved V gene and the rest for unknown reasons. Across this sample there are about 150,000 clones, with approximately 80% seen only once. The ten largest make up 35% to 50% of the sample. Source material: peripheral blood. Receptors originate from a human donor in a cohort sampled during active COVID-19.

V gene TRBV4-3 combines with J gene TRBJ1-1, with TRBD1 matching 7 bases. Looked up from germline, CDR1 is LGHNA and CDR2 is YSLEER. Unmatched junction bases numbered 6, after V lost 3 bases and J lost 8 bases. The length of the CDR3 is 13 residues. The DNA of the CDR3 is TGCGCCAGCAGCCACCCTGGGACAGCAGAAGCTTTCTTT. This codes for CASSHPGTAEAFF.

The V call is TRBV6-5, the J call TRBJ1-2, with TRBD1 identical over 8 bases. CDR3 length: 14 residues. Trimming removed 5 bases from V and 4 bases from J; junction bases left unmatched: 6. Per the germline V gene, CDR1 is MNHEY and CDR2 is SVGAGI. As DNA, the CDR3 is TGTGCCAGCAGTCTTGGACAGGGAATCTATGGCTACACCTTC. Translating it yields CASSLGQGIYGYTF.

V is TRBV5-1 and J is TRBJ1-1; TRBD1 matches 10 bases. The CDR3 contains 15 residues. In germline, CDR1 is SGHRS, CDR2 YFSETQ. V gave up 4 bases and J gave up 4 bases; unmatched junction bases: 7. The CDR3 loop reads CASSVTGTGVTEAFF. CDR3 DNA: TGCGCCAGCAGCGTGACAGGGACAGGGGTCACTGAAGCTTTCTTT. Using reference TRBV5-1 and TRBJ1-1 for the parts outside the CDR3, the full variable domain is KAGVTQTPRYLIKTRGQQVTLSCSPISGHRSVSWYQQTPGQGLQFLFEYFSETQRNKGNFPGRFSGRQFSNSRSEMNVSTLELGDSALYLCASSVTGTGVTEAFFGQGTRLTVV.

This chain joins TRBV4-2 and TRBJ1-3; tentatively, D is TRBD1 (6 bases). Trimming took off 4 bases at V and 0 bases at J, with 16 bases between the two ends. The CDR3 extends over 17 amino acids. In germline, CDR1 is LGHNA, CDR2 YNFKEQ. The CDR3 spells CASSPKGVGGSGNTIYF. CDR3 DNA: TGTGCCAGCAGCCCGAAGGGGGTAGGCGGCTCTGGAAACACCATATATTTT.

This chain connects TRBV11-3 to TRBJ1-2; D possibly corresponds to TRBD1 (6 bases). Germline V gives CDR1 SGHNT, CDR2 YENEEA. The CDR3 has 13 amino acids. The ends were cut back, 7 bases at V and 0 bases at J, with 9 bases in the middle. In DNA form, the CDR3 reads TGTGCCAGCAAAGGGGGAGCTAACTATGGCTACACCTTC. Translation: CASKGGANYGYTF.

The chain's CDR3 is CASSLWASGSGANVLTF. CDR3 sequence (DNA): TGTGCCAGCAGCTTATGGGCTAGCGGCTCTGGGGCCAACGTCCTGACTTTC. The rearrangement uses TRBV7-6 and TRBJ2-6; 7 bases match TRBD2. With V trimmed by 2 bases and J by 0 bases, 4 bases remained unmatched. This CDR3 region has 17 residues. Per germline, CDR1 SGHVS and CDR2 FNYEAQ.

The chain is built from TRBV9 and TRBJ2-1; 9 bases agree with TRBD1. The germline gives CDR1 SGDLS, CDR2 YYNGEE. The CDR3 length is 15 residues. After removal of 4 bases from V and 1 base from J, the junction contained 3 bases not matched to a gene. CDR3 bases: TGTGCCAGCAGCTACAGGGGGCTTTCCTACAATGAGCAGTTCTTC. Encoded protein: CASSYRGLSYNEQFF. The full variable domain, with the rest looked up from reference TRBV9 and TRBJ2-1, is DSGVTQTPKHLITATGQRVTLRCSPRSGDLSVYWYQQSLDQGLQFLIQYYNGEERAKGNILERFSAQQFPDLHSELNLSSLELGDSALYFCASSYRGLSYNEQFFGPGTRLTVL.

The chain links TRBV15 to TRBJ2-5, with TRBD2 matching 9 bases. CDR1 and CDR2 (germline): LNHNV, YYDKDF (reference sequence). This CDR3 spans 19 amino acids. The V gene end was trimmed by 0 bases and the J gene end by 2 bases; junction bases not matched to a gene: 13. DNA of the CDR3: TGTGCCACCAGCAGAGATTGGGGGCCTGGCGGGAGGGAACAAGAGACCCAGTACTTC. It specifies CATSRDWGPGGREQETQYF.

This rearrangement joins TRBV7-2 to TRBJ2-1, with TRBD2 as a possible D gene (7 bases). Germline V gives CDR1 SGHTA, CDR2 FQGNSA. CDR3 length equals 15 residues. V was pared by 9 bases and J by 4 bases, with 19 bases between. CDR3 region: CASQRGGTGYNEQFF. CDR3 bases: TGTGCCAGTCAAAGGGGGGGTACCGGGTACAATGAGCAGTTCTTC.

The sample holds one count of this clone. The chain employs TRBV5-6 and TRBJ1-1; TRBD1 aligns across 8 bases. The J segment lost 4 bases and the V segment lost 4 bases, leaving 3 bases of the junction unmatched. The CDR3 is 13 amino acids. Germline CDR1 SGHDT, CDR2 YYEEEE. The CDR3 DNA reads TGTGCCAGCAGCAAGACAGGGGTCACTGAAGCTTTCTTT. Translating it yields CASSKTGVTEAFF.

This chain links TRBV3-1 (or the pseudogene TRBV3-2) with TRBJ1-1; 11 positions match TRBD1. CDR1 and CDR2 from the germline V gene are LGHDT and YNNKEL (reference sequence). The J segment lost 1 base and the V segment lost 4 bases, leaving 2 bases of the junction unmatched. The CDR3 is 15 amino acids. The CDR3 coding sequence is TGTGCCAGCAGCCCCGGACAGGGGGCGAACACTGAAGCTTTCTTT. The encoded protein is CASSPGQGANTEAFF.

The chain is built from TRBV20-1 and TRBJ2-1; 7 nucleotides agree with TRBD1. Per the germline V gene, CDR1 is DFQATT and CDR2 is SNEGSKA (reference sequence). The CDR3 contains 11 residues. V trimming: 6 bases; J trimming: 14 bases; junction bases outside the gene matches: 10. The CDR3 DNA reads TGCAGTGCAGGGGGCGACAGGGATGAGTTCTTC. This codes for CSAGGDRDEFF.

This chain uses TRBV6-5 with TRBJ2-7; D remains ambiguous. Trimming stripped 6 bases from V and 6 bases from J, with 9 bases between. CDR1 and CDR2 from the germline V gene are MNHEY and SVGAGI. The CDR3 consists of 11 residues. CDR3 in amino acids: CASSRSGEQYF. The CDR3 bases are TGTGCCAGCAGCCGGTCCGGCGAGCAGTACTTC.

The chain combines TRBV28 with TRBJ1-2; D is unclear. V lost 7 bases, J lost 0 bases, and 12 bases lay in between. CDR1 is MDHEN and CDR2 is SYDVKM in the germline V gene. CDR3 length equals 14 residues. As DNA, the CDR3 is TGTGCCAGCATACACGGAAGCGCTAACTATGGCTACACCTTC. Translation gives CASIHGSANYGYTF.

The chain recombines TRBV24-1 with TRBJ2-7; D might be TRBD2 (5 bases). Trimming shortened V by 1 base and J by 6 bases, and 9 bases separated the two germline ends. CDR1 and CDR2 from the germline V gene are KGHDR and SFDVKD. The CDR3 is 13 amino acids. CDR3 bases: TGTGCCACCAGTGATTTTGAGGGAAGCGAGCAGTACGTC. This encodes CATSDFEGSEQYV.

The CDR3 here is CASSSYREGTDTQYF. The CDR3 DNA follows: TGTGCCAGCAGCTCTTACAGGGAAGGGACAGATACGCAGTATTTT. The V gene is TRBV7-9, the J gene TRBJ2-3; D may be TRBD1 (6 bases). CDR1 is SEHNR and CDR2 is FQNEAQ in the germline V gene (reference sequence). The CDR3 length is 15 residues. V lost 4 bases to trimming and J lost 3 bases, with 14 bases between them.

The CDR3, as DNA: TGTGCCAGCTCACCACCCGGGTACCAAGAGACCCAGTACTTC. This codes for CASSPPGYQETQYF. The chain combines TRBV18 with TRBJ2-5; D unresolved. Trimming shortened V by 0 bases and J by 0 bases, and 5 bases separated the two germline ends. Germline V gives CDR1 KGHSH, CDR2 LQKENI. This CDR3 has 14 residues.

Only one count was recorded for this clone. V and J are TRBV5-1 and TRBJ1-3; D is unresolved. V lost 2 bases, J lost 2 bases, and 11 bases lay in between. Germline V CDR1 and CDR2: SGHRS, YFSETQ. The CDR3 is made up of 15 amino acids. In nucleotides, the CDR3 is TGCGCCAGCAGCTTAGGGAGGACGGCTGGAAACACCATATATTTT. Translation gives CASSLGRTAGNTIYF.

The gene calls are TRBV6-5 and TRBJ1-2; a possible D gene is TRBD1 (6 bases). CDR3 size: 12 residues. V gave up 6 bases and J gave up 8 bases, with 13 bases separating them. Germline V lookup: CDR1 MNHEY, CDR2 SVGAGI. CDR3 DNA sequence: TGTGCCAGCAGGGGATCAGGGGCCGGCTACACCTTC. This encodes CASRGSGAGYTF.

This chain joins TRBV28 and TRBJ1-2, with unresolved D. Germline assignment: CDR1 MDHEN and CDR2 SYDVKM. There are 15 residues in the CDR3. The V end was cut by 5 bases, the J end by 3 bases, with 16 bases between. CDR3 amino acids: CASSVLNQAYYGYTF. In DNA form, the CDR3 reads TGTGCCAGCAGTGTCTTGAACCAGGCTTACTATGGCTACACCTTC.

The chain is built from TRBV7-3 and TRBJ2-2; D uncertain. Trimming shortened V by 2 bases and J by 4 bases, and 5 bases separated the two germline ends. There are 13 residues in the CDR3. Germline CDR1 and CDR2: SGHTA and FQGTGA. The CDR3 bases are TGTGCCAGCAGCTTACTTCCCACCGGGGAGCTGTTTTTT. It is translated as CASSLLPTGELFF.

CDR3 coding DNA: TGCGCCAGCAGCTTGCTAGCGGGGGGGCGCTACGAGCAGTACTTC. Its protein product is CASSLLAGGRYEQYF. The V call is TRBV5-1, the J call TRBJ2-7; the match to TRBD2 covers 12 bases. Losses at the gene ends were 1 base for V and 3 bases for J; bases not matched to a gene: 2. The germline gives CDR1 SGHRS, CDR2 YFSETQ. The CDR3 is 15 amino acids.

This CDR3 reads CASSPGLAGGADTQYF. CDR3 nucleotide sequence: TGTGCCAGCAGCCCGGGACTAGCGGGAGGGGCAGATACGCAGTATTTT. The V call is TRBV7-2, the J call TRBJ2-3; 16 bases agree with TRBD2. With V trimmed by 5 bases and J by 4 bases, 3 bases remained unmatched. This CDR3 contains 16 residues. CDR1 SGHTA and CDR2 FQGNSA come from the germline V gene.

In nucleotides, the CDR3 is TGTGCCAGCTCACCACCACAGGGGACCGGGGAGCTGTTTTTT. Its protein is CASSPPQGTGELFF. The chain carries TRBV18 and TRBJ2-2, with TRBD1 identical over 7 bases. The V segment lost 0 bases and the J segment 5 bases; nucleotides outside the gene matches: 0. Looked up from germline, CDR1 is KGHSH and CDR2 is LQKENI. There are 14 residues in the CDR3. Complete variable domain (other parts from reference TRBV18 and TRBJ2-2): NAGVMQNPRHLVRRRGQEARLRCSPMKGHSHVYWYRQLPEEGLKFMVYLQKENIIDESGMPKERFSAEFPKEGPSILRIQQVVRGDSAAYFCASSPPQGTGELFFGEGSRLTVL.

The genes are TRBV10-3 and TRBJ2-1; 10 nucleotides align to TRBD2. The CDR3 is 16 amino acids. V dropped 2 bases and J dropped 6; count of bases not matched to a gene: 7. The V gene's germline CDR1 is ENHRY and CDR2 SYGVKD. The CDR3 spells CAISEVAGGRSNEQFF. The CDR3 DNA follows: TGTGCCATCAGTGAGGTAGCGGGAGGAAGGAGCAATGAGCAGTTCTTC.

The rearrangement joins TRBV19 to TRBJ1-2, with 8 bases lining up with TRBD1. Germline CDR1 is LNHDA and CDR2 is SQIVND (reference sequence). The V and J ends lost 3 bases and 4 bases, in that order; junction bases with no gene match: 7. The CDR3 covers 15 residues. The CDR3 protein is CASSIRTGQGYGYTF. In nucleotides, the CDR3 is TGTGCCAGTAGTATCAGGACAGGGCAAGGCTATGGCTACACCTTC.

The rearrangement joins TRBV5-1 to TRBJ2-1; 7 bases are a match to TRBD1. CDR1 SGHRS and CDR2 YFSETQ come from the germline V gene. V dropped 4 bases and J dropped 1; count of bases not matched to a gene: 5. There are 15 residues in the CDR3. The CDR3 spells CASSPGTVSYNEQFF. CDR3 sequence (DNA): TGCGCCAGCAGCCCTGGGACAGTGTCCTACAATGAGCAGTTCTTC.

The chain joins TRBV7-2 to TRBJ2-7; D not resolved. Trimming left V 0 bases short and J 9 bases short, with 15 bases between. The length of the CDR3 is 14 residues. CDR1 and CDR2 (germline): SGHTA, FQGNSA. The CDR3 sequence: CASSLAPESGGQYF. The DNA for the CDR3 is TGTGCCAGCAGCTTAGCTCCCGAATCCGGCGGGCAGTACTTC.

The rearrangement links TRBV2 to TRBJ2-1; 8 bases are a match to TRBD2. The germline CDR1 and CDR2 sequences are SNHLY and FYNNEI. This CDR3 contains 16 residues. V dropped 2 bases and J dropped 5; count of bases not matched to a gene: 8. DNA for the CDR3: TGTGCCAGCAGTGAAACGGGCCGGGAGGGGAACAATGAGCAGTTCTTC. Translating it yields CASSETGREGNNEQFF.

This clone was found many times. The chain recombines TRBV30 with TRBJ2-7; TRBD1 is a possible D gene (6 bases). This CDR3 has 12 amino acids. The V gene's germline CDR1 is GTSNPN and CDR2 SVGIG (reference sequence). V lost 6 bases, J lost 6 bases, and 15 bases lay in between. The CDR3 loop reads CACATGRGEQYV. DNA of the CDR3: TGTGCCTGTGCGACAGGTAGGGGCGAGCAGTACGTC.